The present T cell receptor beta chain was sequenced within a study of technical replicates of blood from a handful of donors. Between the trimmed V and J ends, which lost 1 base and 1 base, there was a span of 10 bases. CDR1 is LNHNV, CDR2 YYDKDF, per germline (reference sequence). There are 16 residues in the CDR3. Profiling relied on immunoSEQ multiplex PCR, and the TCRdb table lists in-frame clones only, not all of them. The sample has roughly 62,000 clones, 90% to 95% seen once; the top ten hold approximately 3.6%. Sequenced input: PBMCs. The origin of this receptor is a human donor in good health. Some clones in this sample may be carry-over from other donors' samples. This chain uses TRBV15 with TRBJ2-2, with a tentative D call TRBD1 (6 bases). Here the CDR3 reads CATSRVRGQNTGELFF. The CDR3 DNA is TGTGCCACCAGCAGAGTAAGGGGACAGAACACCGGGGAGCTGTTTTTT.